Presented here are 10 T cell receptor beta chains from one specimen sequenced in a study of blood T cells in healthy people across ages. Using a J-beta primer mix together with a sample-barcoded 5' primer, a second PCR was run for about 6 to 11 cycles. From the 5' RACE reads, TCRdb called clonotypes with MiXCR, one entry per CDR3 protein. The sample shows 380,000 or so distinct CDR3 sequences, approximately 47% of them seen only once. The sample taken for sequencing was blood. The receptors stem from a man aged 60 to 69 in good health.

The chain is built from TRBV10-3 and TRBJ2-1; 11 bases agree with TRBD2. Looked up from germline, CDR1 is ENHRY and CDR2 is SYGVKD. V gave up 3 bases and J gave up 5 bases; unmatched junction bases: 3. This CDR3 comprises 15 residues. CDR3 in amino acids: CAISERSGGDNEQFF. The CDR3 DNA follows: TGTGCCATCAGTGAACGTAGCGGGGGGGACAATGAGCAGTTCTTC.

This clonotype appeared a single time. The junction does not match germline at one end; this may be a read error. This sequence joins TRBV3-1 and TRBJ2-3, with D possibly TRBD2 on 6 matching bases. The CDR3 length is 15 residues. The germline V gene has CDR1 LGHDT and CDR2 YNNKEL (reference sequence). CDR3 bases: TGTGTCAGCAGCCAAGATGGGACTGGCACAGATACGCAGTATTTT. It encodes CVSSQDGTGTDTQYF.

The V gene is TRBV29-1, the J gene TRBJ1-2, with TRBD1 as a possible D gene (5 bases). V was trimmed by 1 base and J by 7 bases, leaving 10 bases between them. This CDR3 is built from 12 residues. Per the germline V gene, CDR1 is SQVTM and CDR2 is ANQGSEA. CDR3 loop: CSVEVQGGGYTF. The CDR3 bases are TGCAGCGTTGAAGTCCAGGGTGGTGGCTACACCTTC.

This clonotype has a single count. The chain links TRBV7-9 to TRBJ2-1; possible D gene TRBD1, 5 bases. The J call may be faulty, since TRBJ2-7 better matches the DNA end. This CDR3 is built from 18 residues. Germline loops: CDR1 SEHNR, CDR2 FQNEAQ (reference sequence). The CDR3 region is CASSLVGTGGSSYNEQYF. The CDR3 DNA reads TGTGCCAGCAGCTTAGTTGGAACAGGCGGTTCTTCCTACAATGAGCAGTACTTC.

V and J are TRBV15 and TRBJ1-1; TRBD1 aligns across 8 bases. The CDR3 is 16 residues long. Per the germline V gene, CDR1 is LNHNV and CDR2 is YYDKDF (reference sequence). J lost 3 bases, V lost 1 base, and 7 bases had no gene match. CDR3 amino acids: CATSRARTGWDTEAFF. Written as DNA, the CDR3 is TGTGCCACCAGCAGAGCCCGGACAGGGTGGGACACTGAAGCTTTCTTT.

CDR3 in DNA: TGTGCCAGTAGAGATAGCGGGGCCACAGATACGCAGTATTTT. Translated, it gives CASRDSGATDTQYF. The genes are TRBV19 and TRBJ2-3; 8 nucleotides align to TRBD2. V lost 6 bases to trimming and J lost 2 bases; unmatched junction nucleotides: 4. Germline CDR1 LNHDA, CDR2 SQIVND (reference sequence). This CDR3 has 14 amino acids.

This clonotype has just a few counts. The V and J genes are TRBV28 and TRBJ2-3; D might be TRBD2 (6 bases). Deletions cut 7 bases from V and 3 bases from J, with 23 bases between. Germline V gives CDR1 MDHEN, CDR2 SYDVKM. The CDR3 contains 17 residues. The CDR3 region has the DNA TGTGCCAGCACATATCGGCGGAGGGACGATGTGACAGATACGCAGTATTTT. As protein: CASTYRRRDDVTDTQYF.

In its sample, this clonotype was seen once. CDR3 DNA: TGCAGTGCTAGAGATCCACAAGGGGGGCCCTACAATGAGCAGTTCTTC. Translated, it gives CSARDPQGGPYNEQFF. The rearrangement uses TRBV20-1 and TRBJ2-1, with D possibly called TRBD1 or TRBD2 (6 bases each). Germline CDR1 is DFQATT and CDR2 is SNEGSKA (reference sequence). V lost 0 bases and J lost 2, with 14 bases in between. This CDR3 is built from 16 residues.

This clonotype appeared many times. The J gene is TRBJ2-3, the V gene TRBV5-1; no clear D. V gave up 0 bases and J gave up 6 bases, with 8 bases separating them. This CDR3 has 13 residues. CDR1 is SGHRS and CDR2 is YFSETQ in the germline V gene. CDR3 sequence (DNA): TGCGCCAGCAGCTTGGGGTTCGGGGATACGCAGTATTTT. It yields the protein CASSLGFGDTQYF.

At least ten counts were recorded for this clonotype. V is TRBV7-2 and J is TRBJ2-1; no clear D gene. Trimming shortened V by 5 bases and J by 8 bases, and 19 bases separated the two germline ends. The CDR3 runs 15 residues. The V gene's germline CDR1 is SGHTA and CDR2 FQGNSA. The CDR3 bases are TGTGCCAGCAGCCCGGACGTTAGTAAACACTATGAGCAGTTCTTC. Translated, it gives CASSPDVSKHYEQFF.